The rows below give T cell receptor beta chains drawn from one sample of a study of blood T cells in healthy people across ages. Using its own MiXCR run on the 5' RACE reads, TCRdb lists one record per CDR3 protein. The table shows 1.5 million to 2 million distinct CDR3 sequences, with less than 50% occurring only once. The sample was blood. These receptor sequences come from a woman in her thirties or forties in good health. CDR3s include the opening cysteine and the closing phenylalanine or tryptophan. The D gene is left open where the match is weak. Not every row has a clone size; where given, it reads once, few, many or a size class.

>.|13|TRBD1|TRBV19|TRBJ2-5
TGTGCCAGTACCAGGGGGACCTCGGAGACCCAGTACTTC
CASTRGTSETQYF
>.|17|.|TRBV4-1|TRBJ1-6
TGCGCCAGCAGCCAGAGTCCCCGAGGCAGGGGTTGGTCACCCCTCCACTTT
CASSQSPRGRGWSPLHF
>few|15|.|TRBV4-1|TRBJ1-5
TGCGCCAGCAGCCAAGACGCCAGGGGCTCTCAGCCCCAGCATTTT
CASSQDARGSQPQHF
>.|11|.|TRBV7-9|TRBJ1-2
TGTGCCAGCAGCTTCAGGAATGGCTACACCTTC
CASSFRNGYTF
>.|14|TRBD1|TRBV7-8|TRBJ2-1
TGTGCCAGCAGCCGGAGGACAGGTCTAGATGAGCAGTTCTTC
CASSRRTGLDEQFF
>.|14|.|TRBV6-6|TRBJ1-5
TGTGCCAGCAATCTCTCGGGGGATGATCAGCCCCAGCATTTT
CASNLSGDDQPQHF
>.|14|.|TRBV27|TRBJ1-2
TGTGCCAGCAGTTTATCGATAGGGGTAGTTGGCTACACCTTC
CASSLSIGVVGYTF
>.|13|.|TRBV12-5|TRBJ2-1
TGTGCTAGTGGTTTGGTAACAGACAATGAGCAGTTCTTC
CASGLVTDNEQFF
>.|13|.|TRBV5-1|TRBJ2-5
TGCGCCACCAGGAATATTCCGCAAGAGACCCAGTACTTC
CATRNIPQETQYF
>.|19|TRBD2|TRBV7-2|TRBJ2-3
TGTGCCAGCAGCAGAACCGGGACTAGCGGGGCCGTAAACACAGATACGCAGTATTTT
CASSRTGTSGAVNTDTQYF
>few|15|.|TRBV5-1|TRBJ1-2
TGCGCCAGCAGCCTCGGTGAAGCCGTTAACTATGGCTACACCTTC
CASSLGEAVNYGYTF
>.|17|TRBD1|TRBV9|TRBJ2-3
TGTGCCAGCAGCCAAGGACAGGGGCCGCCCCCCACAGATACGCAGTATTTT
CASSQGQGPPPTDTQYF
>few|12|.|TRBV6-5|TRBJ2-7
TGTGCCAGCACCACCGGGGGCTACGAGCAGTACTTC
CASTTGGYEQYF
>few|15|TRBD1|TRBV5-4|TRBJ1-2
TGTGCCAGCAGCCCGACCCCGACAGGGAACTATGGCTACACCTTC
CASSPTPTGNYGYTF
>.|15|.|TRBV10-3|TRBJ1-2
TGTGCCATCAGTGAGTCGGTTAATAACCGCTATGGCTACACCTTC
CAISESVNNRYGYTF
>once|12|.|TRBV20-1|TRBJ2-1
TGCAGTGCAACCGACAGAACTGGTGAGCAGTTCTTC
CSATDRTGEQFF
>few|13|.|TRBV10-3|TRBJ2-4
TGTGCCATCAGTGACCAGGCCAAAAACATTCAGTACTTC
CAISDQAKNIQYF
>.|15|.|TRBV29-1|TRBJ1-2
TGCAGCGTTGTCCTGGACGGGCTCCCCAACTATGGCTACACCTTC
CSVVLDGLPNYGYTF
>.|15|.|TRBV24-1|TRBJ2-3
TGTGCCACCAGTGATTCGGCGAGGCGACCAGATACGCAGTATTTT
CATSDSARRPDTQYF
>.|19|.|TRBV4-2|TRBJ2-6
TGTGCCAGCAGCCAAGAGATGCTAGCGTCTAGCTCTGGGGCCAACGTCCTGACTTTC
CASSQEMLASSSGANVLTF
>.|13|.|TRBV7-2|TRBJ1-2
TGTGCCAGCGGAAAAGCCCCGCACTATGGCTACACCTTC
CASGKAPHYGYTF
>.|17|TRBD1|TRBV27|TRBJ2-1
TGTGCCAGCCAACCTGCCCCCGGGACAGGCTATTACAATGAGCAGTTCTTC
CASQPAPGTGYYNEQFF
>.|17|.|TRBV7-2|TRBJ2-1
TGTGCCAGCAGCTTAATGTCGGTAAGAGGGGGGGTAAATGAGCAGTTCTTC
CASSLMSVRGGVNEQFF
>.|15|TRBD2|TRBV25-1|TRBJ2-5
TGTGCCAGCAGTGACGCTCGAGTTGGGGCGGGGGCCCAGTACTTC
CASSDARVGAGAQYF
>few|17|TRBD2|TRBV24-1|TRBJ2-1
TGTGCCACCAGTGACAAGCTAGCGGGGGCATCCTACAATGAGCAGTTCTTC
CATSDKLAGASYNEQFF
>few|15|TRBD1|TRBV7-2|TRBJ2-5
TGTGCCAGCAGCTTAATAGGGGGCTTACAAGAGACCCAGTACTTC
CASSLIGGLQETQYF